The clone carrying this T cell receptor beta chain was detected a few times. This record belongs to a study of response to subunit inactivated influenza vaccine. TCRdb recomputed calls from the RT-PCR reads with MiXCR, one row per CDR3 protein. The sample contains approximately 490,000 distinct CDR3 sequences, under 8.5% of which appear only once. The CDR3 spans 17 residues. Germline CDR1 reads DFQATT; CDR2 reads SNEGSKA (reference sequence). Losses at the gene ends were 2 bases for V and 1 base for J; bases not matched to a gene: 10. V usage is TRBV20-1 and J usage is TRBJ1-5, with TRBD1 identical over 8 bases. This material consisted of PBMCs from blood, taken 23 to 25 months after vaccination. This TCR was recovered from a man aged 45 to 70 who received an inactivated influenza vaccine. The DNA for the CDR3 is TGCAGTGCTAGAACAGGGGGGGTGGGGTTCAGCAATCAGCCCCAGCATTTT. Its protein product is CSARTGGVGFSNQPQHF.